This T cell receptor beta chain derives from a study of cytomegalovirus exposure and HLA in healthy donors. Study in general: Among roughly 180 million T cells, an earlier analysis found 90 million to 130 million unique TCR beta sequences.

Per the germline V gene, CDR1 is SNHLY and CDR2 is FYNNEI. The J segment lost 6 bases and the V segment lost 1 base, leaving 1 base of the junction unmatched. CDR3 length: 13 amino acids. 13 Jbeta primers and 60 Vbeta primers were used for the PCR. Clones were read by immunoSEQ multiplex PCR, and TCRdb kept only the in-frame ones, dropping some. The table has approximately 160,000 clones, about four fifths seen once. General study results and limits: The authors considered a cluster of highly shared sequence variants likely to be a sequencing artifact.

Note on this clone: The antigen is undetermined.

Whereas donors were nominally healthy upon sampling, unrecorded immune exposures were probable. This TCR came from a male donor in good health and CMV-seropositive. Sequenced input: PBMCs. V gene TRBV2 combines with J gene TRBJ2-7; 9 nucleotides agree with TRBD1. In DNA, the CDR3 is TGTGCCAGCAGTGAAGACAGGGGGCTCGAGCAGTACTTC. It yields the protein CASSEDRGLEQYF.